This TCR beta chain originates from a study of T-cell memory formation after mild COVID-19. Whole-study findings and limits: A balance of CD4 and CD8 characterized clones contracting day 15 to 85, whereas later expanders leaned CD4+.

With regard to this clonotype: What it binds is unknown.

TCRdb re-analysed the 5' RACE reads in MiXCR, keeping a single row per CDR3 protein. The table lists around 450,000 distinct CDR3 sequences, 15% to 25% of them singletons, with around 9.2% in the top ten. CDR1 SGHDN and CDR2 FVKESK come from the germline V gene. The CDR3 sequence is 13 residues long. With 4 bases removed from V and 4 bases from J, the gap between germline ends came to 10 bases. The sequencing input was PBMCs or a T cell subset sorted from them (not recorded which). The sequence came from an adult woman who had mild COVID-19 (a few samples of this study predate the infection). Cell type and time point are not known. The V call is TRBV14, the J call TRBJ1-2, with unresolved D. CDR3 residues: CASSLTPSYGYTF. In DNA, the CDR3 is TGTGCCAGCAGCCTGACACCCTCCTATGGCTACACCTTC.